This T cell receptor (beta chain) was sequenced for a study of cytomegalovirus exposure and HLA in healthy donors. The CDR3 sequence is 14 residues long. V was shortened by 5 bases and J by 3 bases, with 14 bases between the two germline ends. Germline lookup yields CDR1 MDHEN and CDR2 SYDVKM. Primers included in the PCR were 60 Vbeta and 13 Jbeta primers. Assay used: immunoSEQ multiplex PCR; TCRdb lists only in-frame clones, some missing. The sample has more than 140,000 clones, around 80% seen once; the top ten hold approximately 6%. The chain recombines TRBV28 with TRBJ2-7, with D uncertain. Material: PBMCs. The TCR originated in a man between 25 and 39 years old in good health and CMV-seropositive. The DNA for the CDR3 is TGTGCCAGCAGTCCGAGACTCCCGGTCTACGAGCAGTACTTC. Residues: CASSPRLPVYEQYF.